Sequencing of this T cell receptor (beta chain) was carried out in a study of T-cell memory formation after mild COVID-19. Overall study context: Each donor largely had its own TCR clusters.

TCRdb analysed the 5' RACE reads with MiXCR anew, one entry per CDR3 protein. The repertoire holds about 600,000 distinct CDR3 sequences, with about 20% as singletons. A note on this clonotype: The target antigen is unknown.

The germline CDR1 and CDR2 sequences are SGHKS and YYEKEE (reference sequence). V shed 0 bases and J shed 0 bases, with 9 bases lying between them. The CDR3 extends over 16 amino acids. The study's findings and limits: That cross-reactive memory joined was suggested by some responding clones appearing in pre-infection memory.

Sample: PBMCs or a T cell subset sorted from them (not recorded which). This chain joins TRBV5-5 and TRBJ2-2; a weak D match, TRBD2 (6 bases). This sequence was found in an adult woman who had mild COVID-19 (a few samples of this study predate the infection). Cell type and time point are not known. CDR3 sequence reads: CASSLGVAANTGELFF. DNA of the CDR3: TGTGCCAGCAGCTTGGGAGTAGCGGCGAACACCGGGGAGCTGTTTTTT.